A single sample is the source of the 19 T cell receptor beta chains below, sequenced in a study of cytomegalovirus exposure and HLA in healthy donors. A multiplex PCR was run with 60 Vbeta primers and 13 Jbeta primers. Measured with immunoSEQ multiplex PCR; TCRdb has only the in-frame clones, and not every one. The sample has approximately 58,000 clones. Sequenced input: PBMCs. All receptors derive from a man aged 25 to 45 in good health and CMV-seropositive.

The chain is built from TRBV19 and TRBJ2-7; D gene uncertain. From germline, CDR1 is LNHDA and CDR2 SQIVND (reference sequence). This CDR3 has 16 residues. Trimming removed 7 bases at V and 3 bases at J, with 22 bases between. The CDR3 here is CASTTTSAALGYEQYF. CDR3 bases: TGTGCCAGTACCACTACCAGCGCCGCCTTGGGCTACGAGCAGTACTTC.

The genes are TRBV5-1 and TRBJ1-1, with 8 bases lining up with TRBD1. The CDR3 spans 15 residues. Germline CDR1 and CDR2: SGHRS and YFSETQ. V gave up 0 bases and J gave up 0 bases; unmatched junction bases: 1. CDR3 loop: CASSLGTGMNTEAFF. CDR3 sequence (DNA): TGCGCCAGCAGCTTGGGGACAGGGATGAACACTGAAGCTTTCTTT.

V usage is TRBV18 and J usage is TRBJ2-7; weak D call: TRBD1 (6 bases). The CDR3 extends over 12 amino acids. CDR1 is KGHSH, CDR2 LQKENI, per germline. Trimming took off 4 bases at V and 11 bases at J, with 15 bases between the two ends. CDR3 amino acids: CASSQDQGWEYF. CDR3 coding DNA: TGTGCCAGCTCACAAGACCAGGGGTGGGAGTACTTC.

With regard to this clone: One junction end disagrees with the germline gene, perhaps due to a read error. This chain joins TRBV30 and TRBJ1-2, with 8 bases that match TRBD1. Germline-derived CDR1 and CDR2 are GTSNPN and SVGIG (reference sequence). This CDR3 contains 15 residues. The CDR3 region has the DNA TGTGCCGGGAGTCCCGGGACAGGCGCTAACTATGGCTACACCTTC. Translation gives CAGSPGTGANYGYTF.

The chain is built from TRBV4-2 and TRBJ2-5, with 11 bases that match TRBD2. CDR1 is LGHNA and CDR2 is YNFKEQ in the germline V gene. This CDR3 region has 18 residues. V lost 0 bases, J lost 3 bases, and 9 bases stayed unmatched. The CDR3, as DNA: TGTGCCAGCAGCCAAGAGGGACTAGCGGAATGGACGGAAGAGACCCAGTACTTC. Amino acids: CASSQEGLAEWTEETQYF.

The CDR3 loop is CASSLKLQGISPDTQYF. The CDR3 DNA follows: TGTGCCAGCAGCTTAAAACTACAGGGGATAAGCCCAGATACGCAGTATTTT. The chain recombines TRBV7-8 with TRBJ2-3; 7 nucleotides line up with TRBD1. Unmatched junction bases numbered 12, after V lost 2 bases and J lost 4 bases. CDR1 is SGHVS, CDR2 FQNEAQ, per germline. There are 17 residues in the CDR3.

The V and J genes are TRBV15 and TRBJ2-3; 8 bases are a match to TRBD1. Per the germline V gene, CDR1 is LNHNV and CDR2 is YYDKDF (reference sequence). The CDR3 consists of 15 residues. V lost 2 bases to trimming and J lost 3 bases; unmatched junction nucleotides: 4. CDR3 sequence reads: CATSRSWTGTDTQYF. DNA for the CDR3: TGTGCCACCAGCAGATCGTGGACAGGGACAGATACGCAGTATTTT.

The chain joins TRBV2 to TRBJ2-7; D perhaps matches TRBD1 (6 bases). Trimming cost V 5 bases and J 0 bases, with 11 bases left between them. This CDR3 comprises 14 residues. The germline V gene has CDR1 SNHLY and CDR2 FYNNEI. The CDR3 nucleotides read TGTGCCAGCAGTTTTCCGGACAGCTCCTACGAGCAGTACTTC. It yields the protein CASSFPDSSYEQYF. Looking up the rest from reference TRBV2 and TRBJ2-7 gives the full variable domain: EPEVTQTPSHQVTQMGQEVILRCVPISNHLYFYWYRQILGQKVEFLVSFYNNEISEKSEIFDDQFSVERPDGSNFTLKIRSTKLEDSAMYFCASSFPDSSYEQYFGPGTRLTVT.

This sequence joins TRBV5-1 and TRBJ1-4; TRBD1 matches at 8 bases. This CDR3 region has 14 residues. After removal of 4 bases from V and 6 bases from J, the junction contained 5 bases not matched to a gene. Looked up from germline, CDR1 is SGHRS and CDR2 is YFSETQ. This CDR3 is CASSPGQGDEKLFF. CDR3 nucleotide sequence: TGCGCCAGCAGCCCCGGACAGGGAGATGAAAAACTGTTTTTT. The whole variable domain, filled in from reference TRBV5-1 and TRBJ1-4, reads KAGVTQTPRYLIKTRGQQVTLSCSPISGHRSVSWYQQTPGQGLQFLFEYFSETQRNKGNFPGRFSGRQFSNSRSEMNVSTLELGDSALYLCASSPGQGDEKLFFGSGTQLSVL.

J is TRBJ1-1 and V is TRBV6-5; D may be TRBD1 (5 bases). The V gene's germline CDR1 is MNHEY and CDR2 SVGAGI. The CDR3 runs to 14 residues. V was shortened by 2 bases and J by 1 base, with 8 bases between the two germline ends. The CDR3 reads CASSYNRPNTEAFF. The DNA of the CDR3 is TGTGCCAGCAGTTACAACAGGCCGAACACTGAAGCTTTCTTT.

This chain uses TRBV4-1 with TRBJ2-3; D unresolved. The germline CDR1 and CDR2 sequences are MGHRA and YSYEKL. Trimming removed 2 bases at V and 4 bases at J, with 13 bases between. This CDR3 has 15 residues. CDR3 residues: CASSQPGYGADTQYF. The CDR3 region has the DNA TGCGCCAGCAGCCAACCCGGGTATGGTGCAGATACGCAGTATTTT.

V gene TRBV10-2 combines with J gene TRBJ1-1; the match to TRBD1 covers 9 bases. Germline CDR1 WSHSY, CDR2 SAAADI. The J segment lost 7 bases and the V segment lost 6 bases, leaving 6 bases of the junction unmatched. CDR3 length: 13 amino acids. The CDR3 coding sequence is TGCGCCAGCAGACAGGGGGCGACAAATGAAGCTTTCTTT. Protein: CASRQGATNEAFF.

This rearrangement joins TRBV5-1 to TRBJ1-1; tentatively, D is TRBD1 (5 bases). Trimming removed 4 bases at V and 5 bases at J, with 12 bases between. This CDR3 comprises 13 residues. The V gene's germline CDR1 is SGHRS and CDR2 YFSETQ. The DNA for the CDR3 is TGCGCCAGCAGCCCTGCGGGGGGGACTGAAGCTTTCTTT. Amino acid sequence: CASSPAGGTEAFF.

J is TRBJ1-6 and V is TRBV9; possibly TRBD1 for D (6 bases). Germline CDR1 is SGDLS and CDR2 is YYNGEE. The CDR3 length is 15 residues. V was shortened by 6 bases and J by 5 bases, with 15 bases between the two germline ends. DNA of the CDR3: TGTGCCAGCACCTCGGACAGCGGCGATAATTCACCCCTCCACTTT. Amino acid sequence: CASTSDSGDNSPLHF.

V and J are TRBV6-4 and TRBJ2-1, with D possibly matching TRBD2 (6 bases). The V end lost 0 bases, the J end lost 0 bases, and 9 bases lay between the germline ends. The CDR3 length is 16 residues. The germline V gene encodes CDR1 MRHNA and CDR2 SNTAGT. The CDR3 DNA follows: TGTGCCAGCAGTGACTCGGACGGGAGCTCCTACAATGAGCAGTTCTTC. Amino acids: CASSDSDGSSYNEQFF.

The V and J genes are TRBV27 and TRBJ2-1; 7 bases are a match to TRBD2. The junction had 5 bases not matched to a gene; V was cut back by 6 bases and J by 6 bases. Germline V gene data show CDR1 as MNHEY and CDR2 as SMNVEV (reference sequence). CDR3 length equals 13 residues. The CDR3 spells CASSRAGSNEQFF. The CDR3 DNA follows: TGTGCCAGCAGCCGAGCGGGGAGCAATGAGCAGTTCTTC.

The CDR3 is CASTTTGTGYTEAFF. Written as DNA, the CDR3 is TGTGCCAGCACCACCACCGGGACAGGATACACTGAAGCTTTCTTT. The rearrangement joins TRBV6-1 to TRBJ1-1; 8 bases line up with TRBD1. The germline gives CDR1 MNHNS, CDR2 SASEGT. Trimming removed 7 bases from V and 3 bases from J; junction bases left unmatched: 10. The CDR3 is 15 amino acids.

To note about this clone: Germline is not matched at one junction end, which may reflect a read error. V and J are TRBV30 and TRBJ2-3; TRBD2 matches at 7 bases. The CDR3 sequence is 15 residues long. Germline values: CDR1 GTSNPN, CDR2 SVGIG (reference sequence). CDR3 sequence: CAGSKLAQRTDTQYF. For the CDR3, the DNA is TGTGCCGGGAGCAAACTAGCGCAACGCACAGATACGCAGTATTTT.

J is TRBJ2-4 and V is TRBV30, with 7 bases lining up with TRBD2. This CDR3 is 15 amino acids long. The V gene's germline CDR1 is GTSNPN and CDR2 SVGIG (reference sequence). Trimming took 0 bases from V and 8 from J; bases not matched to a gene: 10. CDR3 DNA sequence: TGTGCCTGGAGTGTAAGAAGCTCGGGAGGTCACATTCAGTACTTC. Its translation: CAWSVRSSGGHIQYF.